This is a list of T cell receptor beta chains from one sample in a study of T cell responses to AZD1222 COVID-19 vaccine. Assay used: immunoSEQ multiplex PCR; TCRdb lists only in-frame clones, some missing. The sample has 150,000 to 200,000 clones, almost 90% seen once. Material: peripheral blood, obtained 28 days after the second AZD1222 dose. Receptors were obtained from an adult who received the AZD1222 COVID-19 vaccine. The CDR3 runs from the conserved cysteine through the conserved F or W. A D gene is named only where the DNA matches it firmly.

D gene	V gene	CDR3 protein
TRBD1	TRBV5-1	CASSSLGQGTSFSYEQYF
NA	TRBV28	CASSTPEAGVNQPQHF
NA	TRBV6-2/TRBV6-3	CASSYSNYGYTF
TRBD2	TRBV5-1	CASSGLAGAHNEQFF
NA	TRBV19	CASSGTATPYEQYF
NA	TRBV5-1	CASSPEDLFYGYTF
NA	TRBV19	CASSRDTSNQPQHF
TRBD2	TRBV28	CASSLAGEQETQYF
TRBD1	TRBV5-1	CASSSPGTDSYEQYF
NA	TRBV30	CAWRIGVGVQGDSPLHF
NA	TRBV6-5	CASSYRFEGGGYTF
NA	TRBV7-2	CASSWRPSSPNEKLFF
NA	TRBV6-5	CASRVGGGGNTIYF
NA	TRBV6-1	CASSERFQTGTRSPQHF
NA	TRBV4-3	CASSQDGAEGAPLHF
TRBD1	TRBV10-3	CAISGQEIYEQYF
NA	TRBV6-1	CASSEQGSYGYTF
NA	TRBV5-1	CASSLSPGSAGELFF
NA	TRBV5-1	CASSGAGINEKLFF
NA	TRBV5-8	CASSPTGSFYGYTF
NA	TRBV6-4	CASREQGNNEQFF
TRBD1	TRBV18	CASSLKTGTGGSPAELFF
NA	TRBV30	CAWSVGGQAPLHF
NA	TRBV2	CASSEGQSAGNTIYF
NA	TRBV29-1	CSPDQEPSYNEQFF
TRBD1	TRBV19	CASTARQGTFVANYGYTF
TRBD1	TRBV6-5	CASTLDRGKSPLHF
NA	TRBV5-4	CASSLQGSQGTIYF
TRBD2	TRBV5-1	CASSPQRGGTDTQYF
NA	TRBV7-2	CASSLGGDSPLHF
NA	TRBV5-4	CASSLGSSGNTIYF
NA	TRBV6-5	CASSPTTDTQYF
TRBD1	TRBV30	CAWTLTGPYEQYF
TRBD2	TRBV28	CASSATSGVSYEQYF
NA	TRBV7-9	CASSLVEEGRGYTF
NA	TRBV20-1	CSVPRGGTIYF
NA	TRBV5-1	CASSLSGSNQPQHF
NA	TRBV7-3	CASSSPPPGDHEQFF
NA	TRBV6-5	CASSYFSQNTGELFF
NA	TRBV5-1	CASSLEGRAATDTQYF
TRBD1	TRBV7-8	CASSLLTRGQRTNEKLFF
TRBD1	TRBV6-6	CASSYSRTGFNTEAFF
NA	TRBV10-3	CAISEWELGGTDTQYF
NA	TRBV19	CASSISLGVTQETQYF
NA	TRBV7-3	CASSFGTPGGEQFF
TRBD1	TRBV18	CASSPGTGIYEQYF
NA	TRBV18	CASQNRESTEAFF
NA	TRBV30	CAWRWGIGDEQFF
TRBD1	TRBV28	CASSFLQGASTDTQYF
NA	TRBV7-9	CASSIGRTDTQYF
TRBD2	TRBV18	CASSPPTRGEETQYF
NA	TRBV30	CAWRTSTGVYGYTF
NA	TRBV11-2	CASSLSITGGVGYTF
TRBD1	TRBV19	CASRDRDNQPQHF
NA	TRBV3-1/TRBV3-2	CASSQKANAEAFF
NA	TRBV7-8	CASSFSGFNEQFF